This T cell receptor (beta chain) is drawn from a study of cytomegalovirus exposure and HLA in healthy donors. In the study overall: Out of around 360 genotyped donors, approximately 84% belonged to the Caucasian-associated ancestry cluster. Study-level results: A later analysis associated 15,000 to 20,000 TCR beta sequences with HLA alleles at a 0.05 false discovery rate.

This clone appeared a single time. Antigen unknown. With V trimmed by 3 bases and J by 4 bases, 15 bases remained unmatched. From germline, CDR1 is SEHNR and CDR2 FQNEAQ (reference sequence). This CDR3 is 18 amino acids long. Although they were nominally healthy when sampled, donors likely had unrecorded immune exposures. The PCR made use of 60 Vbeta and 13 Jbeta primers. TCRdb's table, derived via immunoSEQ multiplex PCR, lists solely in-frame clones and lacks some. The sample carries 95,000 or so clones, approximately 80% recorded once. The chain combines TRBV7-9 with TRBJ1-2; 9 positions match TRBD1. Sequencing was done on a sample of PBMCs. This clonotype originated in a woman in her 70s in good health and CMV-seropositive. In nucleotides, the CDR3 is TGTGCCAGCAGCTTTCCCCATTTAACAGGGGGCGCGCTCTATGGCTACACCTTC. Amino acid sequence: CASSFPHLTGGALYGYTF. The whole variable domain, remainder taken from reference TRBV7-9 and TRBJ1-2, is DTGVSQNPRHKITKRGQNVTFRCDPISEHNRLYWYRQTLGQGPEFLTYFQNEAQLEKSRLLSDRFSAERPKGSFSTLEIQRTEQGDSAMYLCASSFPHLTGGALYGYTFGSGTRLTVV.